Listed below are T cell receptor beta chains from one sample, sequenced in a study of cytomegalovirus exposure and HLA in healthy donors. Sequencing was performed with immunoSEQ multiplex PCR; in TCRdb, only in-frame clones are kept and a portion is missing. The profile shows 150,000 to 200,000 clones, roughly four fifths of them singletons. Sequences were obtained from PBMCs. These receptors all come from a woman under 30 in good health and CMV-seropositive. Each CDR3 is given with its conserved first and last residue. The order of the fields is clone size, J gene, V gene, D gene, CDR3 DNA, CDR3 protein. D genes are given only for firm matches. A row's size may be missing; if present it is once, few, many or a size class.

clone size: once; J gene: TRBJ2-1; V gene: TRBV28; D gene: .; CDR3 DNA: TGTGCCAGTTCACGGACTCACAACTCCTACAATGAGCAGTTCTTC; CDR3 protein: CASSRTHNSYNEQFF
clone size: .; J gene: TRBJ1-5; V gene: TRBV15; D gene: TRBD1; CDR3 DNA: TGTGCCACCAGCAGTGACAGGGAGTTCGAGCCCCAGCATTTT; CDR3 protein: CATSSDREFEPQHF
clone size: .; J gene: TRBJ1-2; V gene: TRBV10-1; D gene: .; CDR3 DNA: TGCGCCAGGGGGACACCCGGCTACACCTTC; CDR3 protein: CARGTPGYTF
clone size: .; J gene: TRBJ1-2; V gene: TRBV4-1; D gene: .; CDR3 DNA: TGCGCCAGCAGCCTAGAATGGGGCCCCTTGGGCTACACCTTC; CDR3 protein: CASSLEWGPLGYTF
clone size: .; J gene: TRBJ1-5; V gene: TRBV30; D gene: .; CDR3 DNA: TGTGCCTGGAGTGCGACGGGACAAGGACCCCAGCATTTT; CDR3 protein: CAWSATGQGPQHF
clone size: .; J gene: TRBJ1-6; V gene: TRBV5-5; D gene: .; CDR3 DNA: TGTGCCAGCAGAAGACAGGAGCCCTCTAATTCACCCCTCCACTTT; CDR3 protein: CASRRQEPSNSPLHF
clone size: .; J gene: TRBJ1-2; V gene: TRBV27; D gene: .; CDR3 DNA: TGTGCCAGCAGTTTGTACGCGGGGGCTGGCTATGGCTACACCTTC; CDR3 protein: CASSLYAGAGYGYTF
clone size: .; J gene: TRBJ2-1; V gene: TRBV4-1; D gene: TRBD2; CDR3 DNA: TGCGCCAGCAGCAAAACCGGGACTAGCGGCTACAATGAGCAGTTCTTC; CDR3 protein: CASSKTGTSGYNEQFF
clone size: few; J gene: TRBJ1-1; V gene: TRBV27; D gene: .; CDR3 DNA: TGTGCCAGCAGTTTACACCGGGACACCCTTTCCCGGGACGCTGAAGCTTTCTTT; CDR3 protein: CASSLHRDTLSRDAEAFF
clone size: .; J gene: TRBJ1-2; V gene: TRBV6-5; D gene: .; CDR3 DNA: TGTGCCAGCAGTAGATCCGGGGACACAGGCTACACCTTC; CDR3 protein: CASSRSGDTGYTF
clone size: once; J gene: TRBJ1-1; V gene: TRBV6-5; D gene: .; CDR3 DNA: TGTGCCAGCAGTTTTAGCCTCAGGGTGAACACTGAAGCTTTCTTT; CDR3 protein: CASSFSLRVNTEAFF
clone size: .; J gene: TRBJ2-7; V gene: TRBV7-6; D gene: .; CDR3 DNA: TGTGCCAGCAGCTTATACCCGGACAGCTCCTACGAGCAGTACTTC; CDR3 protein: CASSLYPDSSYEQYF
clone size: .; J gene: TRBJ1-5; V gene: TRBV6-1; D gene: TRBD1; CDR3 DNA: TGTGCCAGCAGTACCGGGACAGGCTTTCAGCCCCAGCATTTT; CDR3 protein: CASSTGTGFQPQHF
clone size: .; J gene: TRBJ1-2; V gene: TRBV6-1; D gene: .; CDR3 DNA: TGTGCCAGCAGTGAAAGGGCGGGTGACTATGGCTACACCTTC; CDR3 protein: CASSERAGDYGYTF
clone size: .; J gene: TRBJ2-5; V gene: TRBV6-6; D gene: TRBD2; CDR3 DNA: TGTGCCAGCAGTTACTTGGGGGGGGAACAAGAGACCCAGTACTTC; CDR3 protein: CASSYLGGEQETQYF
clone size: .; J gene: TRBJ1-2; V gene: TRBV18; D gene: TRBD1; CDR3 DNA: TGTGCCAGCTCACCGGGACGGGACAGCTATGGCTACACCTTC; CDR3 protein: CASSPGRDSYGYTF
clone size: many; J gene: TRBJ2-3; V gene: TRBV9; D gene: TRBD1; CDR3 DNA: TGTGCCAGCAGCGATGGCGGGACAGGGTTCACAGATACGCAGTATTTT; CDR3 protein: CASSDGGTGFTDTQYF